These 15 T cell receptor beta chains originate from one sample sequenced in a study of early stage breast cancer tumors. Sequenced by immunoSEQ multiplex PCR; TCRdb stores in-frame clones only, minus some. The profile covers under 13,000 clones, with 70% to 80% appearing a single time and 14% taken by the ten largest. The sample was breast tumor tissue. These receptors all stem from a person aged 65 to 79 with breast cancer.

The gene calls are TRBV13 and TRBJ2-4; TRBD2 matches at 9 bases. This CDR3 spans 20 amino acids. Per germline, CDR1 PRHDT and CDR2 FYEKMQ (reference sequence). The J segment lost 0 bases and the V segment lost 5 bases, leaving 17 bases of the junction unmatched. The CDR3 reads CASSRRGLAGVEGAKNIQYF. In nucleotides, the CDR3 is TGTGCCAGCAGCCGGCGGGGACTAGCTGGGGTTGAAGGAGCCAAAAACATTCAGTACTTC.

The V gene is TRBV10-3, the J gene TRBJ1-2; D unclear. The CDR3 consists of 11 residues. V lost 8 bases, J lost 0 bases, and 4 bases lay in between. Germline values: CDR1 ENHRY, CDR2 SYGVKD. The CDR3 spells CAIAANYGYTF. The CDR3 nucleotides are TGTGCCATCGCAGCTAACTATGGCTACACCTTC.

This sequence joins TRBV6-5 and TRBJ1-6, with 11 bases identical to TRBD1. Germline V gene lookup returns CDR1 MNHEY and CDR2 SVGAGI. Germline trimming cut 2 bases from V and 7 bases from J; bases unmatched to any gene: 4. The CDR3 covers 16 residues. CDR3 sequence: CASSYGGTGGNSPLHF. The CDR3 coding sequence is TGTGCCAGCAGTTACGGGGGGACAGGGGGAAATTCACCCCTCCACTTT.

The chain combines TRBV9 with TRBJ2-3; 7 nucleotides align to TRBD2. There are 14 residues in the CDR3. The junction had 7 bases not matched to a gene; V was cut back by 8 bases and J by 1 base. CDR1 SGDLS and CDR2 YYNGEE come from the germline V gene. This chain's CDR3 is CASTKRDGTDTQYF. The CDR3 DNA follows: TGTGCCAGTACCAAGCGGGACGGCACAGATACGCAGTATTTT.

The chain is built from TRBV27 and TRBJ2-3, with 7 nucleotides matching TRBD2. With 3 bases clipped from V and 0 bases from J, the junction kept 3 bases outside the gene matches. CDR1 is MNHEY, CDR2 SMNVEV, per germline (reference sequence). The CDR3 is 15 amino acids. CDR3 DNA sequence: TGTGCCAGCAGTTTGGTGGGACTAAGCACAGATACGCAGTATTTT. As protein: CASSLVGLSTDTQYF.

CDR3 region: CASSFTGSFSGANVLTF. The CDR3 nucleotides read TGTGCCAGCAGTTTTACAGGGTCCTTCTCTGGGGCCAACGTCCTGACTTTC. The chain carries TRBV28 and TRBJ2-6; weak D call: TRBD1 (6 bases). V lost 3 bases to trimming and J lost 0 bases, with 12 bases between them. This CDR3 is 17 amino acids long. Germline-derived CDR1 and CDR2 are MDHEN and SYDVKM.

This chain uses TRBV7-2 with TRBJ1-5; a weak D match, TRBD1 (6 bases). This CDR3 region has 15 residues. Deletions cut 3 bases from V and 9 bases from J, with 18 bases between. Germline CDR1 and CDR2: SGHTA and FQGNSA. CDR3 in amino acids: CASSFAQGSNRPQHF. The CDR3 nucleotides are TGTGCCAGCAGCTTCGCACAGGGATCCAATAGGCCCCAGCATTTT.

V usage is TRBV10-3 and J usage is TRBJ1-5; a weak D match, TRBD1 (5 bases). Germline lookup yields CDR1 ENHRY and CDR2 SYGVKD. V lost 0 bases and J lost 1, with 10 bases in between. The CDR3 covers 16 residues. The CDR3, as DNA: TGTGCCATCAGTGAGTCGCGGGGGACGAGCAATCAGCCCCAGCATTTT. This sequence encodes CAISESRGTSNQPQHF.

Only a few counts were recorded for this clone. V gene TRBV2 combines with J gene TRBJ2-7; D is possibly TRBD2 (5 bases). The germline gives CDR1 SNHLY, CDR2 FYNNEI. Trimming took off 6 bases at V and 0 bases at J, with 9 bases between the two ends. The CDR3 has 13 residues. CDR3 bases: TGTGCCAGCAGAGGACTGTCCTCCTACGAGCAGTACTTC. Protein: CASRGLSSYEQYF.

In this sample, this clone turned up a few times. The chain combines TRBV9 with TRBJ1-1; D is uncertain. Germline CDR1 is SGDLS and CDR2 is YYNGEE. The CDR3 length is 13 residues. V was trimmed by 0 bases and J by 5 bases, leaving 8 bases between them. CDR3 coding DNA: TGTGCCAGCAGCGTAGGTGCGGGAACTGAAGCTTTCTTT. It yields the protein CASSVGAGTEAFF.

The chain recombines TRBV11-2 with TRBJ1-6, with a possible D match to TRBD1 (5 bases). The V gene's germline CDR1 is SGHAT and CDR2 FQNNGV. V lost 3 bases to trimming and J lost 13 bases, with 22 bases between them. The CDR3 is 16 residues long. The CDR3 nucleotides are TGTGCCAGCAGCTTGGAGGGTTGGGACGTCCAGAGGCCCCTCCACTTT. Protein: CASSLEGWDVQRPLHF.

The chain combines TRBV19 with TRBJ2-7; 7 positions agree with TRBD2. Germline V gene sequence: CDR1 LNHDA, CDR2 SQIVND (reference sequence). This CDR3 region has 15 residues. After removal of 4 bases from V and 5 bases from J, the junction contained 11 bases not matched to a gene. CDR3 in DNA: TGTGCCAGTAGTAGTGACGGCGGGAGTTTCGACGAGCAGTACTTC. This encodes CASSSDGGSFDEQYF.

The genes are TRBV7-2 and TRBJ2-3; tentative D call: TRBD2 (7 bases). The CDR3 sequence is 15 residues long. CDR1 SGHTA and CDR2 FQGNSA come from the germline V gene. V lost 5 bases to trimming and J lost 1 base, with 13 bases between them. The CDR3 loop reads CASSRGGPGTDTQYF. CDR3 sequence (DNA): TGTGCCAGCAGCAGGGGGGGCCCGGGCACAGATACGCAGTATTTT.

This clone was seen a single time. The chain is built from TRBV2 and TRBJ1-4; D perhaps matches TRBD1 (6 bases). Trimming cost V 7 bases and J 7 bases, with 19 bases left between them. Germline CDR1 and CDR2: SNHLY and FYNNEI. This CDR3 comprises 15 residues. CDR3 residues: CASKDKTGIFEKLFF. The CDR3 DNA sequence: TGTGCCAGCAAGGACAAAACAGGGATTTTTGAAAAACTGTTTTTT. Filled out from reference TRBV2 and TRBJ1-4, the complete variable domain reads EPEVTQTPSHQVTQMGQEVILRCVPISNHLYFYWYRQILGQKVEFLVSFYNNEISEKSEIFDDQFSVERPDGSNFTLKIRSTKLEDSAMYFCASKDKTGIFEKLFFGSGTQLSVL.

J is TRBJ2-3 and V is TRBV27, with TRBD1 matching 10 bases. The CDR3 totals 14 residues. V dropped 5 bases and J dropped 5; count of bases not matched to a gene: 4. The germline V gene encodes CDR1 MNHEY and CDR2 SMNVEV (reference sequence). CDR3 protein: CASSRDRGEDTQYF. Written as DNA, the CDR3 is TGTGCCAGCAGTCGGGACAGGGGAGAAGATACGCAGTATTTT.